The rows below give T cell receptor beta chains drawn from one sample of a study of shared clonotypes between healthy human individuals. The repertoire was sequenced with immunoSEQ multiplex PCR; TCRdb's copy has only in-frame clones and lacks some. The repertoire includes 2 million to 3 million clones, 90% to 95% of them detected once, and 0.36% sits in the top ten. The sequencing input was naive CD4+ T cells from PBMCs. The receptors were sampled from a man aged 18 to 29 in good health. Some clones in this sample may be carry-over from other donors' samples. CDR3s include the opening cysteine and the closing phenylalanine or tryptophan. Fields, in order: CDR3 protein, CDR3 DNA, clone size, CDR3 length, V gene, J gene, D gene. D genes are given only for firm matches. Size values are once, few and many counts, or a class for expanded clones, and some rows have none.

CASSPQRRAVYEQYF	TGTGCCAGCAGCCCCCAGAGGAGAGCGGTATACGAGCAGTACTTC	once	15	TRBV6-6	TRBJ2-7	.
CGPVFSAGAFATNEKLFF	TGTGGGCCCGTTTTTTCGGCCGGCGCCTTTGCAACTAATGAAAAACTGTTTTTT	.	18	TRBV10-3	TRBJ1-4	.
CASSVLAGYNEQFF	TGTGCCAGCAGCGTACTAGCGGGGTACAATGAGCAGTTCTTC	.	14	TRBV9	TRBJ2-1	TRBD2
CASSPRRGREGDTQYF	TGTGCCAGCAGCCCGAGGAGGGGGAGGGAAGGAGATACGCAGTATTTT	.	16	TRBV7-9	TRBJ2-3	.
CASSLWDGTRSTDTQYF	TGTGCCAGCAGCTTATGGGACGGGACTCGCTCCACAGATACGCAGTATTTT	once	17	TRBV11-2	TRBJ2-3	.
CASSFDRLRETQYF	TGTGCCAGCAGTTTCGACCGGCTTCGGGAGACCCAGTACTTC	once	14	TRBV27	TRBJ2-5	.
CASSSVIIGTPNTEAFF	TGTGCCAGCAGTTCCGTTATTATAGGGACACCAAACACTGAAGCTTTCTTT	.	17	TRBV28	TRBJ1-1	.
CASSLSHYGYTF	TGTGCCAGCAGTTTATCTCACTATGGCTACACCTTC	.	12	TRBV28	TRBJ1-2	.
CASLGREGEETQYF	TGTGCCAGCTTGGGGCGGGAGGGTGAAGAGACCCAGTACTTC	.	14	TRBV2	TRBJ2-5	TRBD2
CASEQGAPGTGELFF	TGTGCCAGCGAACAGGGGGCGCCGGGGACCGGGGAGCTGTTTTTT	.	15	TRBV7-8	TRBJ2-2	TRBD1
CASSSQGYTEAFF	TGTGCCAGCAGCTCACAGGGGTACACTGAAGCTTTCTTT	.	13	TRBV6-1	TRBJ1-1	TRBD1
CSVGSRTEAFF	TGCAGCGTTGGCTCGAGGACTGAAGCTTTCTTT	.	11	TRBV29-1	TRBJ1-1	.
CASSLVAGGDTQYF	TGCGCCAGCAGCTTGGTGGCGGGAGGTGATACGCAGTATTTT	.	14	TRBV5-1	TRBJ2-3	TRBD2
CASSLGLAGWNEQFF	TGTGCCAGCAGCTTGGGATTAGCGGGATGGAATGAGCAGTTCTTC	.	15	TRBV5-5	TRBJ2-1	TRBD2
CASSDRDRGVTEQFF	TGTGCCAGTAGTGACCGGGACAGGGGGGTCACTGAGCAGTTCTTC	.	15	TRBV19	TRBJ2-1	TRBD1
CASTRPSVGYEQYF	TGTGCCAGCACTCGGCCTAGTGTTGGCTACGAGCAGTACTTC	.	14	TRBV6-1	TRBJ2-7	.
CASSLTLVGEQFF	TGTGCCAGCAGCTTAACCCTAGTGGGGGAGCAGTTCTTC	once	13	TRBV7-3	TRBJ2-1	.
CASSPRTSGSPNTGELFF	TGTGCCAGCAGCCCCCGGACTAGCGGGAGCCCAAACACCGGGGAGCTGTTTTTT	.	18	TRBV11-2	TRBJ2-2	TRBD2
CASSYPLDYGYTF	TGTGCCAGCAGCTATCCCCTCGACTATGGCTACACCTTC	.	13	TRBV7-2	TRBJ1-2	.
CASSEIRASSYNEQFF	TGTGCCAGCAGCGAAATACGGGCTAGTTCCTACAATGAGCAGTTCTTC	.	16	TRBV7-3	TRBJ2-1	.
CASSESGGTVYNEQFF	TGTGCCAGCAGTGAATCGGGGGGGACCGTTTACAATGAGCAGTTCTTC	.	16	TRBV2	TRBJ2-1	TRBD2
CASSPAGQGADEQFF	TGTGCCAGCAGTCCCGCGGGACAGGGGGCGGATGAGCAGTTCTTC	.	15	TRBV28	TRBJ2-1	TRBD1
CASSLEVLLSGANVLTF	TGTGCCAGCAGCTTAGAGGTCCTCCTCTCTGGGGCCAACGTCCTGACTTTC	.	17	TRBV11-1	TRBJ2-6	.
CASSLGFGSSSYNEQFF	TGCGCCAGCAGCTTGGGATTCGGGTCGAGCTCCTACAATGAGCAGTTCTTC	.	17	TRBV5-1	TRBJ2-1	.
CASSPGGILNQPQHF	TGTGCCAGCAGCCCTGGGGGGATCCTCAATCAGCCCCAGCATTTT	once	15	TRBV6-5	TRBJ1-5	.
CASNAVNTEAFF	TGTGCCAGTAACGCGGTTAACACTGAAGCTTTCTTT	few	12	TRBV19	TRBJ1-1	.
CASSSPLRGRHYEQYF	TGTGCCAGCAGTTCCCCCTTAAGGGGGCGTCACTACGAGCAGTACTTC	.	16	TRBV27	TRBJ2-7	TRBD1
CASSWGRGTSYEQYF	TGTGCCAGCAGCTGGGGTAGGGGGACTAGCTACGAGCAGTACTTC	.	15	TRBV7-2	TRBJ2-7	TRBD2
CASSLIHRDSQPQHF	TGTGCCAGCAGTTTAATTCACAGGGACAGTCAGCCCCAGCATTTT	.	15	TRBV28	TRBJ1-5	TRBD1
CTSSHTLGAGGTDTQYF	TGCACCAGCAGCCATACCCTAGGGGCGGGGGGCACAGATACGCAGTATTTT	.	17	TRBV1	TRBJ2-3	.
CASSPIGGLGEKLFF	TGTGCCAGCAGCCCCATCGGGGGTCTGGGGGAAAAACTGTTTTTT	.	15	TRBV14	TRBJ1-4	.
CASRLEGTQFTDTQYF	TGTGCCAGCAGACTTGAGGGAACCCAGTTCACAGATACGCAGTATTTT	.	16	TRBV6-6	TRBJ2-3	.
CASSHLGGGRVEQYF	TGTGCCAGCAGCCACCTGGGTGGCGGGAGGGTGGAGCAGTACTTC	.	15	TRBV14	TRBJ2-7	TRBD2
CASSRGAAQHF	TGTGCCAGTAGTAGAGGCGCGGCCCAGCATTTT	.	11	TRBV19	TRBJ1-5	.
CASSFAGWSRAYEQYF	TGTGCCAGCAGCTTTGCGGGATGGTCAAGAGCTTACGAGCAGTACTTC	once	16	TRBV12-1	TRBJ2-7	.
CASSLAPQGSDYGYTF	TGTGCCAGCAGCTTAGCGCCGCAGGGCTCGGACTATGGCTACACCTTC	.	16	TRBV7-6	TRBJ1-2	.
CASSLGLARRTDTQYF	TGTGCCAGCAGTCTTGGACTAGCCCGACGGACAGATACGCAGTATTTT	.	16	TRBV28	TRBJ2-3	TRBD2
CASSQVRRFYGYTF	TGCGCCAGCAGCCAAGTGAGGCGCTTCTATGGCTACACCTTC	.	14	TRBV4-1	TRBJ1-2	.
CASSLENLGQGSAFF	TGCGCCAGCAGCTTGGAAAACCTTGGGCAGGGCTCTGCTTTCTTT	.	15	TRBV5-1	TRBJ1-1	.
CASSTRTGSSGANVLTF	TGTGCCAGCAGCACTCGGACAGGGAGCTCTGGGGCCAACGTCCTGACTTTC	.	17	TRBV9	TRBJ2-6	TRBD1
CASSLYAEQFF	TGTGCCAGCAGCTTATACGCTGAGCAGTTCTTC	.	11	TRBV7-6	TRBJ2-1	.
CASSLSQAQETQYF	TGTGCCAGCAGTCTATCTCAAGCCCAAGAGACCCAGTACTTC	.	14	TRBV6-5	TRBJ2-5	.
CASSLEQNQPQHF	TGTGCCAGCAGCTTAGAGCAAAATCAGCCCCAGCATTTT	.	13	TRBV7-2	TRBJ1-5	.
CASTSQGFGTEAFF	TGTGCCAGCACCTCACAGGGGTTCGGCACTGAAGCTTTCTTT	.	14	TRBV7-9	TRBJ1-1	TRBD1
CASSPERFYNEQFF	TGTGCCAGCTCACCCGAGAGGTTCTACAATGAGCAGTTCTTC	.	14	TRBV18	TRBJ2-1	.
CATSRDRLGKQFF	TGTGCCACCAGCAGAGATCGTTTAGGAAAGCAGTTCTTC	.	13	TRBV15	TRBJ2-1	.
CASSSRADQPQHF	TGTGCCAGTAGTTCCCGTGCTGATCAGCCCCAGCATTTT	.	13	TRBV19	TRBJ1-5	.
CASGLVLGQAYNEQFF	TGTGCTAGTGGTTTGGTACTGGGACAGGCCTACAATGAGCAGTTCTTC	.	16	TRBV12-5	TRBJ2-1	TRBD1